What follows is one TCR beta chain and its context. The V gene's germline CDR1 is MNHEY and CDR2 SMNVEV (reference sequence). After removal of 5 bases from V and 4 bases from J, the junction contained 2 bases not matched to a gene. The CDR3 totals 15 residues. Participant ages covered roughly 18 to 89 years across 24 US areas. Grouping used clinical history reported by participants in a survey and questionnaire. Study processing details: Reference gene primers were amplified, and this amplification served to estimate nucleated cell counts. This table comes from immunoSEQ multiplex PCR, and its TCRdb copy is limited to in-frame clones, with some not included. V and J calls and clone size are as listed in that table; D and trimming were resolved from the DNA. The sample records about 350,000 clones, approximately 91% being singletons. The record originates from a study of blood T cell repertoires in COVID-19. Study-wide context: Samples of COVID-19 (acute and convalescent) were obtained from the United States, Italy and Spain.

This chain links TRBV27 with TRBJ2-3; the match to TRBD2 covers 14 bases. The sequence was obtained from a woman younger than 45 who had been exposed to COVID-19. Sequencing used PBMCs or T cells enriched from blood (not recorded which). The chain's CDR3 is CASSRGLAGADTQYF. Written as DNA, the CDR3 is TGTGCCAGCAGTAGGGGACTAGCGGGAGCAGATACGCAGTATTTT.